These T cell receptor beta chains were read from a single sample in a study of a mutant IDH1 vaccine in newly diagnosed glioma. Libraries were prepared by immunoSEQ multiplex PCR; TCRdb keeps only in-frame clonotypes and omits some of them. Of tens of thousands of clones detected, about 81% appear once; the ten largest clones hold 4% to 5.5%. These receptors lack a known antigen. The sequencing here drew on PBMCs, taken from a glioma patient whose treatment included an IDH1 peptide vaccine. The origin of the receptors is a man aged 35 to 55 with glioma. Both conserved end residues are part of each CDR3. Fields, in order: CDR3 protein, CDR3 DNA, J gene, D gene, V gene, clone size. The D gene is left open where the match is weak. Clone size is shown for a subset of rows, as once, few, many or a class of expanded clone.

CASSQDRGQSVVGYTF TGCGCCAGCAGCCAAGATAGGGGACAGTCAGTGGTTGGCTACACCTTC TRBJ1-2 TRBD1 TRBV4-3 .
CASSLGQGGYEQYF TGTGCCAGCAGCTTAGGGCAGGGGGGCTACGAGCAGTACTTC TRBJ2-7 . TRBV7-2 .
CASSQPLGRLPSGNTIYF TGTGCCAGCAGCCAGCCCTTGGGACGGCTGCCCTCTGGAAACACCATATATTTT TRBJ1-3 . TRBV4-2 .
CASSLYPGTNYNEQFF TGTGCCAGCAGCTTATATCCCGGGACCAACTACAATGAGCAGTTCTTC TRBJ2-1 . TRBV11-2 .
CASSRTGYGETQYF TGTGCTAGCAGTAGAACAGGGTACGGGGAGACCCAGTACTTC TRBJ2-5 . TRBV7-7 .
CASSIDPHRNQPQHF TGTGCCAGTAGTATAGATCCCCACAGAAATCAGCCCCAGCATTTT TRBJ1-5 . TRBV19 .
CASSLQGDYSDTQYF TGTGCCAGCAGCTTACAAGGAGACTATTCGGATACGCAGTATTTT TRBJ2-3 . TRBV7-2 .
CAISELAGGNEQFF TGTGCCATCAGTGAGCTAGCGGGGGGCAATGAGCAGTTCTTC TRBJ2-1 TRBD2 TRBV10-3 .
CASSQDRRGGDGYTF TGTGCCAGCAGCCAAGACCGGAGAGGGGGCGATGGCTACACCTTC TRBJ1-2 TRBD1 TRBV11-2 .
CAWDRGSTVQPQHF TGTGCCTGGGACCGGGGGTCTACTGTTCAGCCCCAGCATTTT TRBJ1-5 . TRBV30 .
CASRWDPSTDTQYF TGTGCCAGCAGATGGGACCCCAGCACAGATACGCAGTATTTT TRBJ2-3 . TRBV5-4 .
CASSSGTAFTGELFF TGTGCCAGCAGCTCCGGGACAGCTTTCACCGGGGAGCTGTTTTTT TRBJ2-2 TRBD1 TRBV5-5 .
CASSLDQPGDREPYEQYF TGTGCCAGCAGCTTAGATCAACCGGGGGACAGGGAACCCTACGAGCAGTACTTC TRBJ2-7 TRBD1 TRBV11-3 .
CASSPGAGEAFF TGTGCCAGCTCACCAGGGGCCGGTGAAGCTTTCTTT TRBJ1-1 . TRBV18 .
CASSDLRGSYEQYF TGTGCCAGCAGCGACTTGCGGGGCTCCTACGAGCAGTACTTC TRBJ2-7 . TRBV27 .
CASSIGDEQFF TGTGCCAGCAGTATTGGGGATGAGCAGTTCTTC TRBJ2-1 . TRBV2 .
CAWSVGAGGQRDEQFF TGTGCCTGGAGTGTAGGGGCAGGGGGCCAGCGGGATGAGCAGTTCTTC TRBJ2-1 TRBD1 TRBV30 .
CASSSPTGNYGYTF TGTGCCAGCAGCAGTCCTACAGGGAACTATGGCTACACCTTC TRBJ1-2 . TRBV13 .
CAWSRRQGEGSPLHF TGTGCCTGGAGCCGAAGACAGGGAGAGGGTTCACCCCTCCACTTT TRBJ1-6 TRBD1 TRBV30 few
CAISALPSGEQFF TGTGCCATCAGTGCGTTGCCCAGCGGAGAGCAGTTCTTC TRBJ2-1 . TRBV10-3 .
CASSRLVGRSPYEQYF TGCGCCAGCAGCCGCTTAGTTGGGCGCTCGCCCTACGAGCAGTACTTC TRBJ2-7 . TRBV5-1 .
CASSEGSAPTDTQYF TGTGCCAGCAGTGAAGGGTCAGCGCCTACAGATACGCAGTATTTT TRBJ2-3 . TRBV2 .
CASSATPLQFF TGCGCCAGCAGTGCCACCCCTCTTCAGTTCTTC TRBJ2-1 . TRBV10-1 .
CASSLALAQGELFF TGCGCCAGCAGCTTGGCTTTAGCGCAGGGGGAGCTGTTTTTT TRBJ2-2 . TRBV5-1 .
CASSESFYEQYF TGTGCCAGCAGTGAGAGTTTCTACGAGCAGTACTTC TRBJ2-7 . TRBV6-5 once
CATSKTEVGVNTEAFF TGTGCCACCAGCAAGACCGAGGTGGGGGTGAACACTGAAGCTTTCTTT TRBJ1-1 . TRBV15 few
CASSLVSYEQYF TGTGCCAGCAGCTTAGTCTCCTACGAGCAGTACTTC TRBJ2-7 . TRBV7-2 .
CASSPGLRTEAFF TGTGCCAGCTCACCGGGCCTGCGCACTGAAGCTTTCTTT TRBJ1-1 . TRBV18 .
CASKSARTNTGELFF TGCGCCAGCAAATCGGCCAGGACGAACACCGGGGAGCTGTTTTTT TRBJ2-2 . TRBV5-1 .